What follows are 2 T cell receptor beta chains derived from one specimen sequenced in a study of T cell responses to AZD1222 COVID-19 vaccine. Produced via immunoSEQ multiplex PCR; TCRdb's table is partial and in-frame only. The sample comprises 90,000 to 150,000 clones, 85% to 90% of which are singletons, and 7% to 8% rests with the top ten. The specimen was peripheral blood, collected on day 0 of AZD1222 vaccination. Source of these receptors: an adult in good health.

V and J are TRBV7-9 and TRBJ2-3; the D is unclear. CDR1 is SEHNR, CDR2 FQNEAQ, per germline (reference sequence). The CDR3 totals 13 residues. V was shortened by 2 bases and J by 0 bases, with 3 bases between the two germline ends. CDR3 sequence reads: CASSLLSTDTQYF. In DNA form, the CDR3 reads TGTGCCAGCAGCTTACTCAGCACAGATACGCAGTATTTT.

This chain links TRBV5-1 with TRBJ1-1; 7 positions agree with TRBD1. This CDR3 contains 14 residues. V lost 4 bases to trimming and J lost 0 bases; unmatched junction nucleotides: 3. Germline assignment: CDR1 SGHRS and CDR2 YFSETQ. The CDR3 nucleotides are TGCGCCAGCAGCCTGGGACAGATGAACACTGAAGCTTTCTTT. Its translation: CASSLGQMNTEAFF.